This entry describes one TCR beta chain. Profiling relied on immunoSEQ multiplex PCR, and the TCRdb table lists in-frame clones only, not all of them. The data hold about 66,000 clones, with 91% observed a single time. These data belong to a study of T cell changes during pregnancy in multiple sclerosis. V was clipped by 4 bases and J by 5 bases, with 19 bases between them. This CDR3 region has 15 residues. The V and J genes are TRBV5-3 and TRBJ2-7; a weak D match, TRBD2 (6 bases). TRBV5-3 is marked as an open reading frame, function uncertain. This TCR was sampled from a female donor with multiple sclerosis, enrolled in a pregnancy study. The starting material was CD8+ T cells from peripheral blood mononuclear cells, obtained before pregnancy. The DNA for the CDR3 is TGTGCCAGAAGCGAAGAGATCACGGGGGTCAACGAGCAGTACTTC. Its translation is CARSEEITGVNEQYF.